These 20 T cell receptor beta chains were all obtained from the same sample, sequenced in a study of T cell responses to AZD1222 COVID-19 vaccine (dated by TCRdb to the early 2020s). According to the study, the label for this sample's time point signals: baseline before first vaccination. The protocol used for the library was the immunoSEQ multiplex PCR assay. As stored in TCRdb, this immuneACCESS dataset retains in-frame rearrangements with V and J assigned. A fraction of the clones does not appear; measured against another copy, unresolved V genes explain less than half of the discrepancy, and the remainder lacks a known reason. The sample records about 160,000 clones, about nine tenths of which are singletons. The top ten clonotypes cover over 1.5% of the sample. The sequences come from peripheral blood, collected on day 0 of AZD1222 vaccination. The source is an adult in good health.

V and J are TRBV29-1 and TRBJ1-5; D perhaps matches TRBD1 (5 bases). The germline V and J ends were trimmed by 4 bases and 6 bases, with 13 bases remaining between them. From germline, CDR1 is SQVTM and CDR2 ANQGSEA. The CDR3 is 13 amino acids. The CDR3 DNA follows: TGCAGCGTTGCAGGGCAGGTCGGTCAGCCCCAGCATTTT. Translation: CSVAGQVGQPQHF. The entire variable domain, with the rest obtained from reference TRBV29-1 and TRBJ1-5, is as follows: SAVISQKPSRDICQRGTSLTIQCQVDSQVTMMFWYRQQPGQSLTLIATANQGSEATYESGFVIDKFPISRPNLTFSTLTVSNMSPEDSSIYLCSVAGQVGQPQHFGDGTRLSIL.

CDR3 bases: TGTGCCTGGAGCTCCGGCAAGACAGTTATGAACACTGAAGCTTTCTTT. Its translation is CAWSSGKTVMNTEAFF. The rearrangement uses TRBV30 and TRBJ1-1, with D possibly TRBD1 on 5 matching bases. Deletions cut 3 bases from V and 0 bases from J, with 17 bases between. The germline V gene has CDR1 GTSNPN and CDR2 SVGIG (reference sequence). This CDR3 spans 16 amino acids. Variable domain in full (rest from reference TRBV30 and TRBJ1-1): SQTIHQWPATLVQPVGSPLSLECTVEGTSNPNLYWYRQAAGRGLQLLFYSVGIGQISSEVPQNLSASRPQDRQFILSSKKLLLSDSGFYLCAWSSGKTVMNTEAFFGQGTRLTVV.

The genes are TRBV5-4 and TRBJ2-3; a possible D gene is TRBD2 (6 bases). V lost 0 bases to trimming and J lost 8 bases, with 13 bases between them. Germline V gene sequence: CDR1 SGHNT, CDR2 YYREEE (reference sequence). The CDR3 runs 14 residues. The CDR3 nucleotides read TGTGCCAGCAGCTTGGATGGAGGGCTGAGTACGCAGTATTTT. As protein: CASSLDGGLSTQYF. Based on the CDR3 plus reference TRBV5-4 and TRBJ2-3, the full variable domain is ETGVTQSPTHLIKTRGQQVTLRCSSQSGHNTVSWYQQALGQGPQFIFQYYREEENGRGNFPPRFSGLQFPNYSSELNVNALELDDSALYLCASSLDGGLSTQYFGPGTRLTVL.

The V gene is TRBV7-3, the J gene TRBJ1-5; D remains ambiguous. Trimming removed 2 bases at V and 8 bases at J, with 10 bases between. Germline CDR1 and CDR2: SGHTA and FQGTGA. The CDR3 is made up of 13 amino acids. The CDR3 loop is CASSLGRDEPQHF. As DNA, the CDR3 is TGTGCCAGCAGCTTAGGAAGGGATGAGCCCCAGCATTTT.

This clone has just one count. The chain is built from TRBV6-2 or TRBV6-3 and TRBJ2-1; TRBD1 matches 7 bases. CDR1 and CDR2 from the germline V gene are MNHEY and SVGEGT. The CDR3 loop spans 16 amino acids. V lost 4 bases to trimming and J lost 4 bases; unmatched junction nucleotides: 10. The DNA of the CDR3 is TGTGCCAGCAGTTCCGAAACAGGGGTTTCTTACAATGAGCAGTTCTTC. This translates into CASSSETGVSYNEQFF.

Only one count was recorded for this clone. The chain recombines TRBV6-5 with TRBJ1-1; D is undetermined. Trimming pared 2 bases from V and 2 bases from J, leaving 15 bases between. CDR3 length: 16 amino acids. Germline assignment: CDR1 MNHEY and CDR2 SVGAGI. The CDR3 nucleotides read TGTGCCAGCAGTTACCGATCTACACTTAAAAACACTGAAGCTTTCTTT. Its protein is CASSYRSTLKNTEAFF.

The gene calls are TRBV7-8 and TRBJ2-7; D is unresolved. This CDR3 has 17 residues. Trimming cost V 5 bases and J 0 bases, with 20 bases left between them. CDR1 and CDR2 from the germline V gene are SGHVS and FQNEAQ. In nucleotides, the CDR3 is TGTGCCAGCAGCCAGAACGCCGCGGCTTCAGCCTCCTACGAGCAGTACTTC. Its translation: CASSQNAAASASYEQYF.

Concerning this clone itself: One end of the junction fails to match germline, which may point to a read error. In DNA form, the CDR3 reads TGTGCCAGCATCAGGACAGGGTGGGTCTTC. As protein: CASIRTGWVF. This chain uses TRBV2 with TRBJ2-1; 8 bases agree with TRBD1. This CDR3 spans 10 amino acids. Germline values: CDR1 SNHLY, CDR2 FYNNEI.

The V call is TRBV6-5, the J call TRBJ1-5; possibly TRBD1 for D (5 bases). Trimming removed 5 bases from V and 4 bases from J, with 15 bases in between. The CDR3 runs 15 residues. Germline V gene data show CDR1 as MNHEY and CDR2 as SVGAGI. The CDR3 region has the DNA TGTGCCAGCAGTCCATCGACAGCGGGGAATCAGCCCCAGCATTTT. Translated, it gives CASSPSTAGNQPQHF.

The chain uses TRBV19 and TRBJ1-4; TRBD1 agrees at 9 bases. Germline CDR1 LNHDA, CDR2 SQIVND (reference sequence). The length of the CDR3 is 15 residues. V was pared by 3 bases and J by 5 bases, with 4 bases of the junction left unmatched. The CDR3 nucleotides read TGTGCCAGTAGTATGTGGGGACAGGGCAATGAAAAACTGTTTTTT. Translating it yields CASSMWGQGNEKLFF.

V and J are TRBV28 and TRBJ2-7; the match to TRBD1 covers 8 bases. The CDR3 has 15 residues. Germline CDR1 MDHEN, CDR2 SYDVKM. DNA for the CDR3: TGTGCGTCCTTCGGTCAGGGGGCGCTTTTAAACGAGCAGTACTTC. Its protein is CASFGQGALLNEQYF.

The chain is built from TRBV3-1 (or the pseudogene TRBV3-2) and TRBJ2-1, with 8 bases matching TRBD2. The CDR3 spans 15 residues. V was pared by 1 base and J by 8 bases, with 7 bases of the junction left unmatched. Germline CDR1 and CDR2: LGHDT and YNNKEL (reference sequence). CDR3 region: CASSQASLGGDEQFF. The CDR3 nucleotides are TGTGCCAGCAGCCAAGCGTCTCTCGGGGGGGATGAGCAGTTCTTC.

The chain uses TRBV28 and TRBJ1-1; tentative D call: TRBD1 (5 bases). This CDR3 is built from 17 residues. Germline assignment: CDR1 MDHEN and CDR2 SYDVKM. Trimming pared 6 bases from V and 5 bases from J, leaving 25 bases between. CDR3: CASRGRGGAEKRTEAFF. In DNA, the CDR3 is TGTGCCAGCAGGGGACGTGGAGGGGCCGAGAAAAGGACTGAAGCTTTCTTT.

V and J are TRBV28 and TRBJ1-6; D not resolved. The germline V gene has CDR1 MDHEN and CDR2 SYDVKM. CDR3 length: 12 amino acids. V was cut by 3 bases and J by 12 bases, with 9 bases left in between. DNA for the CDR3: TGTGCCAGCAGTTTGCAGGTATTACCCCTCCACTTT. This encodes CASSLQVLPLHF.

This sequence joins TRBV9 and TRBJ1-5; D is uncertain. In germline, CDR1 is SGDLS, CDR2 YYNGEE. V was clipped by 1 base and J by 1 base, with 15 bases between them. The CDR3 is 17 amino acids. The CDR3 nucleotides read TGTGCCAGCAGCGTATTCCATAAGCCGAAAAGCAATCAGCCCCAGCATTTT. This gives the protein CASSVFHKPKSNQPQHF.

The chain uses TRBV5-4 and TRBJ2-6, with D possibly matching TRBD1 (6 bases). The length of the CDR3 is 17 residues. Trimming took off 3 bases at V and 1 base at J, with 14 bases between the two ends. Germline lookup yields CDR1 SGHNT and CDR2 YYREEE (reference sequence). Here the CDR3 reads CASSWGYRDSGANVLTF. CDR3 DNA: TGTGCCAGCAGCTGGGGCTACAGGGATTCTGGGGCCAACGTCCTGACTTTC.

The chain couples TRBV11-2 to TRBJ2-1, with a weak D call TRBD2 (5 bases). CDR3 size: 14 residues. Between the trimmed V and J ends, which lost 3 bases and 7 bases, there was a span of 13 bases. CDR1 is SGHAT and CDR2 is FQNNGV in the germline V gene. In nucleotides, the CDR3 is TGTGCCAGCAGCTTTATCGTCGGGGTTAATGAGCAGTTCTTC. Its translation is CASSFIVGVNEQFF.

The chain has TRBV7-9 and TRBJ2-3; 10 positions match TRBD1. The trim removed 5 bases at V and 14 bases at J, leaving 13 bases unmatched. The CDR3 length is 14 residues. The germline V gene encodes CDR1 SEHNR and CDR2 FQNEAQ (reference sequence). The CDR3 coding sequence is TGTGCCAGCAGCGCCCGGGACAGGGGAGAGGAAGGGTATTTT. Translated, it gives CASSARDRGEEGYF.

The chain uses TRBV20-1 and TRBJ2-1; D is possibly TRBD1 or TRBD2 (5 bases each). The CDR3 length is 14 residues. The V and J ends lost 3 bases and 4 bases respectively, with 13 bases between them. Germline V gene sequence: CDR1 DFQATT, CDR2 SNEGSKA (reference sequence). CDR3 sequence (DNA): TGCAGTGCTAGTTATCCGGGACCGTACAATGAGCAGTTCTTC. Protein: CSASYPGPYNEQFF.

J is TRBJ2-2 and V is TRBV2, with TRBD2 matching 10 bases. In germline, CDR1 is SNHLY, CDR2 FYNNEI. The CDR3 runs to 13 residues. The J segment lost 6 bases and the V segment lost 7 bases, leaving 2 bases of the junction unmatched. The DNA of the CDR3 is TGTGCCAGCAAAGCGGGGGGGCCCGGGGAGCTGTTTTTT. It specifies CASKAGGPGELFF.